The present TCR beta chain was sequenced within a study of tumor-infiltrating lymphocytes in primary liver carcinoma. Overall study: Male and female patients aged 30 to 69 years made up the cohort. The yield of productive TCRbeta reads per sample was roughly 3.5 to 8 million and was similar across tissue types.

Germline CDR1 is MNHEY and CDR2 is SVGAGI. This CDR3 spans 15 amino acids. The ends were cut back, 0 bases at V and 4 bases at J, with 10 bases in the middle. Using a constant-region primer together with ProtoScript II reverse transcriptase, TCR beta cDNA was made from approximately 0.55 ug of total RNA. A slightly modified ARM-PCR protocol with three nested multiplex PCR rounds produced these TCR beta libraries. It was with TRBV1-TRBV30 forward primers and a C-beta reverse primer that the first two PCR rounds were run, at approximately 10 cycles each. A single record per CDR3 protein comes from TCRdb applying MiXCR to the multiplex PCR reads. The data hold hundreds of thousands of distinct CDR3 sequences, with more than 55% observed a single time. Study-wide results and caveats: Tumor specimens were characterized by a significantly higher top-250-clone fraction than blood (p = 0.039). Because the samples were bulk unsorted, the study did not compare CD4+ and CD8+ repertoires.

Unsorted whole blood supplied the RNA, and germline DNA was extracted too. Comments on this clonotype: Its antigen is currently unknown.

The receptor was derived from a woman aged 25 to 39 with primary liver carcinoma and hepatitis B virus infection. Input material: peripheral blood. The chain has TRBV6-5 and TRBJ2-1; D might be TRBD2 (6 bases). The CDR3 DNA follows: TGTGCCAGCAGTTACTCGTCGGGGGTTTACAATGAGCAGTTCTTC. Translated: CASSYSSGVYNEQFF.